This T cell receptor beta chain was sequenced in a study of identical twins. This clonotype was detected ten times or more. In germline, CDR1 is SQVTM, CDR2 ANQGSEA. CDR3 length: 11 residues. Trimming shortened V by 8 bases and J by 10 bases, and 15 bases separated the two germline ends. MiXCR, applied by TCRdb to the 5' RACE reads, yields one record per CDR3 protein. The sample has 150,000 or so distinct CDR3 sequences; around 3.6% are singletons. The sequence derives from a man aged 18 to 35 in good health. Material: memory T cells sorted from blood. The chain joins TRBV29-1 to TRBJ2-1; D is unresolved. The CDR3 spells CSLPVNREQFF. CDR3 DNA sequence: TGCAGCCTCCCCGTGAATCGAGAGCAGTTCTTC.